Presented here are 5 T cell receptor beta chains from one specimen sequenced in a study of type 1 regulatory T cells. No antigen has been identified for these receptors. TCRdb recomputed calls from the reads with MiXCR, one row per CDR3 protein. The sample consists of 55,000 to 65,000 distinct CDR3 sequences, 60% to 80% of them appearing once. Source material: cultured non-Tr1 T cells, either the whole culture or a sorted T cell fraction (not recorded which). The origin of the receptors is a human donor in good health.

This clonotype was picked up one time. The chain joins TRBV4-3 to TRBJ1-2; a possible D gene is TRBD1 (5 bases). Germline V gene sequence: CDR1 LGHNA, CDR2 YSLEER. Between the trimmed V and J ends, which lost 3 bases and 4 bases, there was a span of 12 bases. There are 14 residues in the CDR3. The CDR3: CASSQDGGGYGYTF. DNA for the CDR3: TGCGCCAGCAGCCAGGATGGGGGGGGCTATGGCTACACCTTC.

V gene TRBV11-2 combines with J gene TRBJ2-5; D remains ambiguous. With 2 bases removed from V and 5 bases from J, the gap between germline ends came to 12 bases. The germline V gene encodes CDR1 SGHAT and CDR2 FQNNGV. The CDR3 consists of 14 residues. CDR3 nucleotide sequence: TGTGCCAGCAGCTTATCAAAGGTGGTGGAGACCCAGTACTTC. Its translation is CASSLSKVVETQYF.

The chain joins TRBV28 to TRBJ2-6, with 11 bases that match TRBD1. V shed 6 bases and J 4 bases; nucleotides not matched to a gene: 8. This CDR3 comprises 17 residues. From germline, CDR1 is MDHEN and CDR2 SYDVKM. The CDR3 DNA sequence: TGTGCCAGCAGGGACGGACAGGGGGCTACCGGGGCCAACGTCCTGACTTTC. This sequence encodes CASRDGQGATGANVLTF.

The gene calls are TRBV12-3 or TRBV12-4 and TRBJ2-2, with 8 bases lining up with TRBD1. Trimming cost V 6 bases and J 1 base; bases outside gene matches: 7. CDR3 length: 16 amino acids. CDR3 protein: CASSPTTGENTGELFF. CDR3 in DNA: TGTGCCAGCAGCCCTACGACAGGGGAGAACACCGGGGAGCTGTTTTTT.

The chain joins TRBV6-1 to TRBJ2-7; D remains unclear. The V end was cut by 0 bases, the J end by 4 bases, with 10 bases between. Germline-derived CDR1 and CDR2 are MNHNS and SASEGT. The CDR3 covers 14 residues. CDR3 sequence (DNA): TGTGCCAGCAGTGAAGCAGGTGGCGTGTACGAGCAGTACTTC. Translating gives CASSEAGGVYEQYF.